This TCR beta chain is drawn from a study of response to subunit inactivated influenza vaccine. Findings and limits, study-wide: Only a handful of new T cells, the authors suggested, are recruited with each seasonal influenza vaccination.

TCRdb itself ran the RT-PCR reads through MiXCR, one entry per CDR3 protein. The profile shows roughly 460,000 distinct CDR3 sequences, roughly 9.7% of them singletons. V lost 6 bases and J lost 4; bases outside the gene matches: 12. The length of the CDR3 is 16 residues. This clonotype was recorded many times. Antigen unknown. Material: PBMCs from blood, obtained about 6 weeks after vaccination. This chain connects TRBV12-3 or TRBV12-4 to TRBJ1-2, with 9 bases aligning to TRBD1. This clonotype originated in a man aged 50 or older who received an inactivated influenza vaccine. The CDR3 bases are TGTGCCAGCAGAAGAACAGGGGGCCCTTTGGGCTATGGCTACACCTTC. As protein: CASRRTGGPLGYGYTF.